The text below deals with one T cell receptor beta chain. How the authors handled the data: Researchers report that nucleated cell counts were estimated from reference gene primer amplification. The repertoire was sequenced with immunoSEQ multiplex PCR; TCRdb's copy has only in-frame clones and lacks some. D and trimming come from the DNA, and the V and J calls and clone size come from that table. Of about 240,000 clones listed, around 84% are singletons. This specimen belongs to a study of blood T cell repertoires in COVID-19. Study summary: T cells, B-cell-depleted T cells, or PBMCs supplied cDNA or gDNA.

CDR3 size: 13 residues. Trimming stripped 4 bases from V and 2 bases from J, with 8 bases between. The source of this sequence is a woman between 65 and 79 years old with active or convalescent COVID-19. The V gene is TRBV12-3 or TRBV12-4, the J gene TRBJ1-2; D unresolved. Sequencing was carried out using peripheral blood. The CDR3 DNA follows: TGTGCCAGCAGTTCGGGTCAGAACTATGGCTACACCTTC. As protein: CASSSGQNYGYTF.